This T cell receptor beta chain came from a study of a mutant IDH1 vaccine in newly diagnosed glioma. Looking at the study overall: All eight of the vaccinations patients received fell in weeks 1, 3, 5, 7, 11, 15, 19 and 23. Vaccination was launched 4-6 weeks after radiotherapy alone, or with temozolomide cycles. The therapy given earlier, which was standard therapy, consisted of radiotherapy, temozolomide, or both, and most of the patients received both.

TCRdb's table, derived via immunoSEQ multiplex PCR, lists solely in-frame clones and lacks some. Of roughly 60,000 clones in the sample, about 85% are singletons; the top ten hold roughly 4%. With respect to this clone: Antigen specificity is unknown.

Trimming at V came to 7 bases and at J to 0 bases, leaving 7 bases not matched to a gene. This CDR3 comprises 16 residues. Germline CDR1 and CDR2: SNHLY and FYNNEI. Time point indicated: week 23, last vaccination. Mutant IDH1 20-mer peptide, at 300 ug, made up each vaccine dose, with topical imiquimod. Newly diagnosed WHO grade 3 or 4 IDH1-mutant, ATRX-lost astrocytomas were identified in the donors. The chain links TRBV2 to TRBJ1-5; 9 nucleotides match TRBD1. This sequence originates from a man aged 25 to 40 with glioma. The sample was PBMCs, taken from a glioma patient whose treatment included an IDH1 peptide vaccine. The CDR3 nucleotides are TGTGCCAGCACCTTGGGACAGGGCCTTAGCAATCAGCCCCAGCATTTT. This translates into CASTLGQGLSNQPQHF. The variable domain in full, completed from reference TRBV2 and TRBJ1-5, reads EPEVTQTPSHQVTQMGQEVILRCVPISNHLYFYWYRQILGQKVEFLVSFYNNEISEKSEIFDDQFSVERPDGSNFTLKIRSTKLEDSAMYFCASTLGQGLSNQPQHFGDGTRLSIL.